This TCR beta chain comes out of a study of CD4 and CD8 cells across lung adenocarcinoma regions. This CDR3 is built from 16 residues. Germline CDR1 is SGHTA and CDR2 is FQGNSA. The junction had 17 bases not matched to a gene; V was cut back by 5 bases and J by 13 bases. TCRdb redid the calling of the PCR reads with MiXCR, one entry per CDR3 protein. The table lists under 7,000 distinct CDR3 sequences, 62% of them singletons. Donors had localized lung adenocarcinoma, a non-small cell lung cancer. The TCR originated in a female donor with lung adenocarcinoma. The CD4 and CD8 labels of this study may be unreliable. The material sequenced was CD4+ T cells from the center of a lung tumor. This chain links TRBV7-2 with TRBJ2-4; 10 bases agree with TRBD1. The CDR3 bases are TGTGCCAGCAGCAACGACAGGGGGCGTACTTACAATGAGCAGTACTTC. It is translated as CASSNDRGRTYNEQYF.